These 27 T cell receptor beta chains originate from one sample sequenced in a study of blood T cell repertoires in COVID-19. TCRdb keeps only in-frame clones here, not all; method: immunoSEQ multiplex PCR. The sample consists of some 200,000 clones, around 83% of them appearing once. What was sequenced was peripheral blood. These receptor sequences come from a man aged 50 to 60 with active or convalescent COVID-19.

J is TRBJ2-7 and V is TRBV27; D gene unclear. The V gene lost 0 bases and the J gene lost 2 bases, with 14 bases spanning the gap. CDR3 size: 16 residues. CDR1 and CDR2 (germline): MNHEY, SMNVEV (reference sequence). Here the CDR3 DNA reads TGTGCCAGCAGTTTATCTGGGTCGGATCTAGCCTACGAGCAGTACGTC. This codes for CASSLSGSDLAYEQYV.

V and J are TRBV18 and TRBJ2-7; maybe TRBD1 (6 bases). Germline V gene sequence: CDR1 KGHSH, CDR2 LQKENI. V lost 8 bases to trimming and J lost 5 bases, with 10 bases between them. The CDR3 length is 11 residues. In nucleotides, the CDR3 is TGTGCCAGCCGGGACAAAAACGAGCAGTACTTC. Residues: CASRDKNEQYF.

V usage is TRBV2 and J usage is TRBJ2-3, with D possibly TRBD2 on 5 matching bases. The V gene's germline CDR1 is SNHLY and CDR2 FYNNEI. The length of the CDR3 is 11 residues. V lost 6 bases and J 7 bases, leaving 8 bases between the germline ends. The CDR3 DNA reads as TGTGCCAGCAGGTTAGCGAATACGCAGTATTTT. The encoded protein is CASRLANTQYF.

The J gene is TRBJ2-2, the V gene TRBV24-1, with a tentative D call TRBD1 (6 bases). Germline CDR1 is KGHDR and CDR2 is SFDVKD. The CDR3 is made up of 16 amino acids. V was trimmed by 5 bases and J by 1 base, leaving 13 bases between them. CDR3 nucleotide sequence: TGTGCCACCAGTGTGCCGGGCAGGGGGAACACCGGGGAGCTGTTTTTT. This codes for CATSVPGRGNTGELFF.

V usage is TRBV7-9 and J usage is TRBJ2-5; maybe TRBD1 (5 bases). The CDR3 has 14 residues. With 2 bases removed from V and 5 bases from J, the gap between germline ends came to 12 bases. Germline values: CDR1 SEHNR, CDR2 FQNEAQ (reference sequence). For the CDR3, the DNA is TGTGCCAGCAGCTTACGGCAACAGGCGGAGACCCAGTACTTC. Translation: CASSLRQQAETQYF.

The chain has TRBV7-9 and TRBJ2-2; 8 bases are a match to TRBD2. Germline V gives CDR1 SEHNR, CDR2 FQNEAQ (reference sequence). J gave up 0 bases and V 6 bases, and 6 bases lay outside the gene matches. This CDR3 region has 16 residues. In nucleotides, the CDR3 is TGTGCCAGCAGGTCACCGGGACTAGCGAACACCGGGGAGCTGTTTTTT. Translating it yields CASRSPGLANTGELFF.

V and J are TRBV7-2 and TRBJ1-1, with D perhaps TRBD1 (6 bases). Deletions cut 5 bases from V and 6 bases from J, with 16 bases between. Germline-derived CDR1 and CDR2 are SGHTA and FQGNSA. This CDR3 is built from 14 residues. The CDR3 loop is CASSQTHRAAEAFF. CDR3 bases: TGTGCCAGCAGCCAGACCCACAGGGCCGCTGAAGCTTTCTTT.

This chain uses TRBV4-2 with TRBJ2-5; 7 nucleotides align to TRBD2. In germline, CDR1 is LGHNA, CDR2 YNFKEQ. V lost 4 bases and J lost 5; bases outside the gene matches: 10. The CDR3 has 15 amino acids. The CDR3 DNA reads TGTGCCAGCAGCCTAAAGGCGGGGGTCGGGGAGACCCAGTACTTC. This translates into CASSLKAGVGETQYF.

The V gene is TRBV19, the J gene TRBJ2-5; TRBD2 agrees at 12 bases. Germline CDR1 and CDR2: LNHDA and SQIVND (reference sequence). This CDR3 has 16 amino acids. The V gene end was trimmed by 4 bases and the J gene end by 0 bases; junction bases not matched to a gene: 3. The CDR3 DNA is TGTGCCAGTAGTAGAGGACTAGCGGGAAACCAAGAGACCCAGTACTTC. Translating it yields CASSRGLAGNQETQYF. The full variable domain, its missing parts supplied by reference TRBV19 and TRBJ2-5, is DGGITQSPKYLFRKEGQNVTLSCEQNLNHDAMYWYRQDPGQGLRLIYYSQIVNDFQKGDIAEGYSVSREKKESFPLTVTSAQKNPTAFYLCASSRGLAGNQETQYFGPGTRLLVL.

The rearrangement joins TRBV7-2 to TRBJ2-1; 12 positions match TRBD1. This CDR3 contains 18 residues. V lost 4 bases, J lost 2 bases, and 9 bases stayed unmatched. Germline V lookup: CDR1 SGHTA, CDR2 FQGNSA. The DNA of the CDR3 is TGTGCCAGCAGCTCCGGGACAGGGGGCGGTAGGGCCTACAATGAGCAGTTCTTC. It is translated as CASSSGTGGGRAYNEQFF.

V and J are TRBV7-8 and TRBJ2-3; the match to TRBD2 covers 8 bases. CDR1 is SGHVS and CDR2 is FQNEAQ in the germline V gene. Trimming removed 5 bases from V and 4 bases from J; junction bases left unmatched: 11. This CDR3 contains 16 residues. DNA for the CDR3: TGTGCCAGCAGCCCGGAGGTAGCGGGGAGGCCAGATACGCAGTATTTT. This sequence encodes CASSPEVAGRPDTQYF.

The CDR3 region is CATCPIRGSDTQYF. In DNA form, the CDR3 reads TGTGCCACCTGTCCAATTAGGGGTTCAGATACGCAGTATTTT. The chain carries TRBV2 and TRBJ2-3, with a possible D match to TRBD1 (5 bases). Germline V gene lookup returns CDR1 SNHLY and CDR2 FYNNEI. This CDR3 spans 14 amino acids. V lost 10 bases to trimming and J lost 4 bases, with 18 bases between them. Complete variable domain (other parts from reference TRBV2 and TRBJ2-3): EPEVTQTPSHQVTQMGQEVILRCVPISNHLYFYWYRQILGQKVEFLVSFYNNEISEKSEIFDDQFSVERPDGSNFTLKIRSTKLEDSAMYFCATCPIRGSDTQYFGPGTRLTVL.

For this clone: Other DNA sequences in the sample encode the same CDR3. The V gene is TRBV18, the J gene TRBJ2-1, with D maybe TRBD2 (6 bases). The CDR3 covers 15 residues. Germline V gives CDR1 KGHSH, CDR2 LQKENI. V shed 1 base and J shed 1 base, with 8 bases lying between them. The CDR3 loop is CASSPLAGSYNEQFF. The CDR3 DNA reads TGTGCCAGCTCACCACTTGCGGGGTCCTACAATGAGCAGTTCTTC.

The chain joins TRBV7-2 to TRBJ2-7; 7 bases are shared with TRBD2. V was clipped by 3 bases and J by 5 bases; unmatched bases: 7. This CDR3 is built from 14 residues. The germline V gene encodes CDR1 SGHTA and CDR2 FQGNSA. This chain's CDR3 is CASSFAGAFNEQYF. CDR3 nucleotide sequence: TGTGCCAGCAGCTTCGCGGGAGCGTTCAACGAGCAGTACTTC.

The CDR3 nucleotides read TGTGCCAGCAGTTTTCCCGGACACCCGGCTGAAGCTTTCTTT. It translates to CASSFPGHPAEAFF. The chain couples TRBV28 to TRBJ1-1; D perhaps matches TRBD1 (5 bases). Germline CDR1 is MDHEN and CDR2 is SYDVKM. The CDR3 spans 14 residues. Trimming shortened V by 3 bases and J by 6 bases, and 14 bases separated the two germline ends.

The V gene is TRBV3-1 (or the pseudogene TRBV3-2), the J gene TRBJ2-6, with D possibly matching TRBD1 (5 bases). Trimming shortened V by 6 bases and J by 1 base, and 16 bases separated the two germline ends. Germline V CDR1 and CDR2: LGHDT, YNNKEL (reference sequence). The CDR3 totals 17 residues. CDR3 nucleotides: TGTGCCAGCAGTGGGCTGGGGCCAAGATCTGGGGCCAACGTCCTGACTTTC. This encodes CASSGLGPRSGANVLTF.

This chain joins TRBV14 and TRBJ1-6, with unresolved D. The V end lost 5 bases, the J end lost 0 bases, and 17 bases lay between the germline ends. The CDR3 totals 18 residues. CDR1 and CDR2 (germline): SGHDN, FVKESK. Here the CDR3 DNA reads TGTGCCAGCAGCGCCACCGGAGGGTTTAGCTCCTATAATTCACCCCTCCACTTT. This encodes CASSATGGFSSYNSPLHF.

This clone came up once. The CDR3 DNA reads as TGTGCCAGCAGCTTAGTTATGGCAGGGGGCACGTCAAGAGCTTTCTTT. Translated: CASSLVMAGGTSRAFF. The chain employs TRBV7-2 and TRBJ1-1; TRBD1 matches 8 bases. Germline trimming cut 1 base from V and 10 bases from J; bases unmatched to any gene: 14. The CDR3 length is 16 residues. The germline V gene encodes CDR1 SGHTA and CDR2 FQGNSA.

The V gene is TRBV5-4, the J gene TRBJ2-7, with a tentative D call TRBD2 (6 bases). V dropped 0 bases and J dropped 3 bases, with 10 bases sitting between them. The germline CDR1 and CDR2 sequences are SGHNT and YYREEE (reference sequence). The CDR3 covers 14 residues. This chain's CDR3 is CASSLGTSLYEQYF. DNA of the CDR3: TGTGCCAGCAGCTTGGGCACTAGCCTCTACGAGCAGTACTTC.

Worth noting for this clone: The germline gene is not matched at one end of the junction; a read error may be the cause. V is TRBV7-7 and J is TRBJ2-3, with a tentative D call TRBD2 (6 bases). The CDR3 totals 16 residues. CDR1 is SSHAT, CDR2 FNYEAQ, per germline (reference sequence). CDR3 DNA sequence: TGTGCTAGCAGCTTAGCGCTGGGGGGTATAGGAGATACGCAGTATTTT. As protein: CASSLALGGIGDTQYF.

This clone appeared once. The chain combines TRBV2 with TRBJ2-7, with 10 nucleotides matching TRBD2. After removal of 6 bases from V and 7 bases from J, the junction contained 9 bases not matched to a gene. There are 14 residues in the CDR3. Germline V lookup: CDR1 SNHLY, CDR2 FYNNEI. In nucleotides, the CDR3 is TGTGCCAGCAGCGCTAGCGGGAGCGTCGGAGAGCAGTACTTC. As protein: CASSASGSVGEQYF.

The V gene is TRBV9, the J gene TRBJ1-5, with D tentatively TRBD1 (5 bases). In germline, CDR1 is SGDLS, CDR2 YYNGEE. The V end lost 0 bases, the J end lost 7 bases, and 11 bases lay between the germline ends. The CDR3 consists of 14 residues. The CDR3 reads CASSVGGEGQPQHF. In DNA form, the CDR3 reads TGTGCCAGCAGCGTAGGGGGGGAAGGGCAGCCCCAGCATTTT.

The chain links TRBV29-1 to TRBJ1-3; TRBD1 is a possible D gene (5 bases). The CDR3 extends over 14 amino acids. V lost 6 bases and J 2 bases, leaving 14 bases between the germline ends. Germline lookup yields CDR1 SQVTM and CDR2 ANQGSEA. The CDR3 region is CSVLYGHTGNTIYF. CDR3 in DNA: TGCAGCGTCCTATACGGACATACTGGAAACACCATATATTTT.

CDR3 protein: CATKLGPSTDTQYF. CDR3 DNA: TGTGCCACCAAATTGGGCCCCAGTACAGATACGCAGTATTTT. This sequence joins TRBV27 and TRBJ2-3; D remains unclear. Trimming shortened V by 10 bases and J by 3 bases, and 17 bases separated the two germline ends. Germline loops: CDR1 MNHEY, CDR2 SMNVEV (reference sequence). CDR3 length: 14 amino acids.

The chain is built from TRBV7-8 and TRBJ1-2, with D perhaps matching TRBD1 (6 bases). The germline gives CDR1 SGHVS, CDR2 FQNEAQ. This CDR3 comprises 14 residues. The V end was cut by 4 bases, the J end by 2 bases, with 11 bases between. The CDR3: CASSYTGQNYGYTF. CDR3 nucleotide sequence: TGTGCCAGCAGCTACACTGGACAGAACTATGGCTACACCTTC.

This chain connects TRBV5-4 to TRBJ2-1; 7 nucleotides agree with TRBD2. The CDR3 loop spans 16 amino acids. Losses at the gene ends were 2 bases for V and 2 bases for J; bases not matched to a gene: 7. Germline V gene data show CDR1 as SGHNT and CDR2 as YYREEE (reference sequence). The CDR3 sequence is CASSFYSGEAYNEQFF. The CDR3 nucleotides read TGTGCCAGCAGCTTTTACAGCGGGGAAGCCTACAATGAGCAGTTCTTC.

The rearrangement links TRBV3-1 (or the pseudogene TRBV3-2) to TRBJ2-1, with D perhaps TRBD1 (6 bases). Trimming stripped 1 base from V and 2 bases from J, with 18 bases between. The germline V gene encodes CDR1 LGHDT and CDR2 YNNKEL (reference sequence). The CDR3 extends over 18 amino acids. This CDR3 is CASSQGNQGPRTYNEQFF. The CDR3, as DNA: TGTGCCAGCAGCCAAGGTAATCAGGGGCCCCGTACCTACAATGAGCAGTTCTTC.